The 22 T cell receptor beta chains reported below all come from one sample, sequenced in a study of blood T cell repertoires in COVID-19. Using immunoSEQ multiplex PCR, the repertoire was profiled, and TCRdb retains in-frame clones only, with some absent. The sample yields tens of thousands of clones, approximately 88% seen once. The sequencing sample was made of peripheral blood. The receptors originated from a man in his 60s with COVID-19, enrolled during active disease.

The genes are TRBV19 and TRBJ1-4; 7 bases map to TRBD1. The CDR3 loop spans 15 amino acids. Unmatched junction bases numbered 8, after V lost 5 bases and J lost 5 bases. CDR1 and CDR2 from the germline V gene are LNHDA and SQIVND (reference sequence). CDR3 amino acids: CASSRDRALNEKLFF. DNA of the CDR3: TGTGCCAGTAGTCGAGACAGGGCCCTAAATGAAAAACTGTTTTTT.

The genes are TRBV7-3 and TRBJ1-2, with TRBD1 identical over 7 bases. V lost 5 bases to trimming and J lost 3 bases; unmatched junction nucleotides: 12. The CDR3 sequence is 16 residues long. In germline, CDR1 is SGHTA, CDR2 FQGTGA. The CDR3 reads CASSATGTALDYGYTF. The DNA of the CDR3 is TGTGCCAGCAGCGCAACCGGGACAGCACTAGACTATGGCTACACCTTC.

The chain links TRBV6-5 to TRBJ2-2; D ambiguous. Trimming removed 5 bases at V and 1 base at J, with 5 bases between. CDR1 and CDR2 from the germline V gene are MNHEY and SVGAGI. The CDR3 sequence is 13 residues long. CDR3 amino acids: CASSRLNTGELFF. CDR3 nucleotide sequence: TGTGCCAGCAGTAGACTGAACACCGGGGAGCTGTTTTTT.

The rearrangement joins TRBV10-3 to TRBJ1-2, with D unclear. The CDR3 runs 15 residues. From germline, CDR1 is ENHRY and CDR2 SYGVKD. V was pared by 4 bases and J by 3 bases, with 15 bases between. The CDR3 here is CAISVQEGSHYGYTF. In nucleotides, the CDR3 is TGTGCCATCAGTGTGCAGGAAGGTTCTCACTATGGCTACACCTTC.

The V gene is TRBV5-1, the J gene TRBJ2-3, with D uncertain. Trimming took 2 bases from V and 2 from J, leaving 9 bases between them. The germline V gene encodes CDR1 SGHRS and CDR2 YFSETQ. The CDR3 is 14 residues long. As DNA, the CDR3 is TGCGCCAGCAGCTTTGCGGATGACACAGATACGCAGTATTTT. Amino acids: CASSFADDTDTQYF.

Of note for this clone: Other DNA variants within this sample encode the same CDR3. The rearrangement joins TRBV9 to TRBJ2-1; D might be TRBD2 (5 bases). V lost 0 bases and J 1 base, leaving 8 bases between the germline ends. The CDR3 contains 15 residues. The germline V gene encodes CDR1 SGDLS and CDR2 YYNGEE. The CDR3 loop reads CASSVDGNSYNEQFF. The CDR3 nucleotides read TGTGCCAGCAGCGTAGACGGGAATTCCTACAATGAGCAGTTCTTC.

The V gene is TRBV5-1, the J gene TRBJ2-1; 10 positions agree with TRBD1. The CDR3 totals 14 residues. Looked up from germline, CDR1 is SGHRS and CDR2 is YFSETQ. V shed 0 bases and J 10 bases; nucleotides not matched to a gene: 4. The CDR3 sequence: CASSLGQGAREQFF. The DNA of the CDR3 is TGCGCCAGCAGCTTGGGACAGGGGGCCAGGGAGCAGTTCTTC.

The rearrangement uses TRBV28 and TRBJ2-2; 12 nucleotides match TRBD2. CDR3 size: 19 residues. J gave up 5 bases and V 4 bases, and 14 bases lay outside the gene matches. The germline gives CDR1 MDHEN, CDR2 SYDVKM. The CDR3 DNA reads TGTGCCAGCAGTTCTGCTAGCGGGGGGGGCGTAGACCTTACCGGGGAGCTGTTTTTT. Its protein is CASSSASGGGVDLTGELFF.

This clone came up a few times. The rearrangement links TRBV11-1 to TRBJ2-7; unclear D gene. The length of the CDR3 is 13 residues. V shed 1 base and J shed 1 base, with 5 bases lying between them. Germline V lookup: CDR1 SGHAT, CDR2 FQDESV (reference sequence). The CDR3 loop is CASSLGGSYEQYF. For the CDR3, the DNA is TGTGCCAGCAGCTTAGGAGGTTCCTACGAGCAGTACTTC.

V and J are TRBV7-2 and TRBJ1-2; perhaps TRBD1 as D (5 bases). Trimming took 5 bases from V and 7 from J, leaving 14 bases between them. The CDR3 contains 13 residues. CDR1 SGHTA and CDR2 FQGNSA come from the germline V gene. The CDR3 nucleotides read TGTGCCAGCAGCCCCGGGGGACGTAGTGGCTACACCTTC. Amino acid sequence: CASSPGGRSGYTF. The full variable domain, in which reference TRBV7-2 and TRBJ1-2 provide the parts outside the CDR3, is GAGVSQSPSNKVTEKGKDVELRCDPISGHTALYWYRQSLGQGLEFLIYFQGNSAPDKSGLPSDRFSAERTGGSVSTLTIQRTQQEDSAVYLCASSPGGRSGYTFGSGTRLTVV.

The J gene is TRBJ1-4, the V gene TRBV10-3, with 11 nucleotides matching TRBD1. CDR1 is ENHRY and CDR2 is SYGVKD in the germline V gene. This CDR3 is 14 amino acids long. V dropped 10 bases and J dropped 6; count of bases not matched to a gene: 7. The CDR3 DNA reads as TGTGCCACAACGCCGGGACAGGGGGATGAAAAACTGTTTTTT. This translates into CATTPGQGDEKLFF.

The genes are TRBV6-6 and TRBJ1-4, with D tentatively TRBD1 (5 bases). The CDR3 is made up of 14 amino acids. The V gene lost 5 bases and the J gene lost 4 bases, with 11 bases spanning the gap. The germline V gene has CDR1 MNHNY and CDR2 SVGAGI (reference sequence). CDR3 region: CASSPRQINEKLFF. DNA for the CDR3: TGTGCCAGCAGTCCTCGACAGATTAATGAAAAACTGTTTTTT.

The rearrangement uses TRBV2 and TRBJ1-1; tentative D call: TRBD1 (6 bases). The germline CDR1 and CDR2 sequences are SNHLY and FYNNEI. The CDR3 consists of 13 residues. Trimming took off 8 bases at V and 5 bases at J, with 15 bases between the two ends. The CDR3 nucleotides read TGTGCCAGCTTACTTCAACAGGGAACTGAAGCTTTCTTT. This gives the protein CASLLQQGTEAFF.

The rearrangement uses TRBV24-1 and TRBJ2-5; 8 nucleotides align to TRBD2. Germline CDR1 is KGHDR and CDR2 is SFDVKD. The CDR3 runs to 15 residues. Trimming took 3 bases from V and 2 from J; bases not matched to a gene: 4. The CDR3 sequence: CATSDTGTRQETQYF. CDR3 nucleotides: TGTGCCACCAGTGATACCGGGACTAGGCAAGAGACCCAGTACTTC.

This clone was recorded only once. This chain uses TRBV6-5 with TRBJ2-3, with 7 bases fitting TRBD1. Germline V gives CDR1 MNHEY, CDR2 SVGAGI. With V trimmed by 5 bases and J by 1 base, 3 bases remained unmatched. This CDR3 is 14 amino acids long. The CDR3 is CASSTGQGTDTQYF. The DNA of the CDR3 is TGTGCCAGCAGTACAGGACAGGGCACAGATACGCAGTATTTT.

V is TRBV27 and J is TRBJ2-7; the match to TRBD1 covers 10 bases. V lost 6 bases and J lost 3; bases outside the gene matches: 8. Germline V gene lookup returns CDR1 MNHEY and CDR2 SMNVEV (reference sequence). The CDR3 runs to 15 residues. The chain's CDR3 is CASRKGRTGGYEQYF. The CDR3 nucleotides are TGTGCCAGCAGGAAAGGGCGGACAGGGGGCTACGAGCAGTACTTC.

This clone was counted a single time. The genes are TRBV6-1 and TRBJ2-7, with D possibly matching TRBD1 (5 bases). V was trimmed by 3 bases and J by 2 bases, leaving 14 bases between them. This CDR3 is 15 amino acids long. Germline V gives CDR1 MNHNS, CDR2 SASEGT. CDR3 bases: TGTGCCAGCAGTGATGCCCGACGGACAACCTACGAGCAGTACTTC. This gives the protein CASSDARRTTYEQYF.

The chain links TRBV5-1 to TRBJ1-6; TRBD1 is a possible D gene (6 bases). Germline CDR1 is SGHRS and CDR2 is YFSETQ. CDR3 length: 14 residues. V dropped 0 bases and J dropped 7 bases, with 8 bases sitting between them. The CDR3 loop is CASSLDRVNSPLHF. The CDR3 DNA is TGCGCCAGCAGCTTGGACAGGGTGAATTCACCCCTCCACTTT.

J is TRBJ1-3 and V is TRBV19; 8 bases fit TRBD1. CDR3 length: 15 residues. Germline assignment: CDR1 LNHDA and CDR2 SQIVND (reference sequence). With 6 bases clipped from V and 2 bases from J, the junction kept 6 bases outside the gene matches. The CDR3 sequence: CASRSRTGTGNTIYF. Written as DNA, the CDR3 is TGTGCCAGTAGGTCCCGGACAGGGACTGGAAACACCATATATTTT.

The chain couples TRBV3-1 (or the pseudogene TRBV3-2) to TRBJ2-7; 9 nucleotides agree with TRBD1. The V gene end was trimmed by 0 bases and the J gene end by 7 bases; junction bases not matched to a gene: 7. The CDR3 extends over 15 amino acids. Germline V CDR1 and CDR2: LGHDT, YNNKEL (reference sequence). CDR3 region: CASSQDLGQGREQYF. DNA for the CDR3: TGTGCCAGCAGCCAAGATCTTGGACAGGGGCGGGAGCAGTACTTC.

This clone was found once. This chain links TRBV6-6 with TRBJ1-5; 8 positions match TRBD1. Germline assignment: CDR1 MNHNY and CDR2 SVGAGI (reference sequence). The CDR3 has 16 residues. The V and J ends lost 5 bases and 7 bases, in that order; junction bases with no gene match: 13. In DNA form, the CDR3 reads TGTGCCAGCAGTACCCCCGAAGGACAGGGATTCCAGCCCCAGCATTTT. Translated, it gives CASSTPEGQGFQPQHF.

V is TRBV30 and J is TRBJ2-7, with D maybe TRBD2 (5 bases). In germline, CDR1 is GTSNPN, CDR2 SVGIG (reference sequence). Trimming took off 0 bases at V and 5 bases at J, with 11 bases between the two ends. CDR3 length: 13 residues. The chain's CDR3 is CAWSVSHGNEQYF. As DNA, the CDR3 is TGTGCCTGGAGTGTATCCCACGGGAACGAGCAGTACTTC.